Following are 28 T cell receptor beta chains from one sample sequenced in a study of CD8+ T cells in alopecia areata. Following RNA extraction, reverse transcription yielded cDNA that acted as the sequencing template. TCRdb's table, derived via immunoSEQ multiplex PCR, lists solely in-frame clones and lacks some. The sample has about 110,000 clones; under 65% are singletons. The sequenced material came from NKG2D-low CD8+ T cells sorted from blood. The receptors were sampled from a human donor with alopecia areata.

As for this clone: Within the sample, other DNA sequences also encode this same CDR3. The chain employs TRBV29-1 and TRBJ2-1; unclear D gene. Germline CDR1 reads SQVTM; CDR2 reads ANQGSEA. The CDR3 sequence is 10 residues long. Trimming stripped 7 bases from V and 5 bases from J, with 6 bases between. The CDR3 spells CSGKHNEQFF. In DNA, the CDR3 is TGCAGCGGGAAGCACAATGAGCAGTTCTTC.

The chain recombines TRBV7-9 with TRBJ1-4; 7 positions match TRBD1. The CDR3 has 14 residues. The germline CDR1 and CDR2 sequences are SEHNR and FQNEAQ (reference sequence). V was clipped by 6 bases and J by 4 bases; unmatched bases: 5. In DNA, the CDR3 is TGTGCCAGCAGTGGAGGGACAGATAATGAAAAACTGTTTTTT. As protein: CASSGGTDNEKLFF. The entire variable domain, with the rest obtained from reference TRBV7-9 and TRBJ1-4, is as follows: DTGVSQNPRHKITKRGQNVTFRCDPISEHNRLYWYRQTLGQGPEFLTYFQNEAQLEKSRLLSDRFSAERPKGSFSTLEIQRTEQGDSAMYLCASSGGTDNEKLFFGSGTQLSVL.

Only a few counts were recorded for this clone. This chain links TRBV13 with TRBJ2-5; no clear D. Trimming removed 4 bases at V and 5 bases at J, with 20 bases between. There are 16 residues in the CDR3. Germline V gene lookup returns CDR1 PRHDT and CDR2 FYEKMQ (reference sequence). Here the CDR3 DNA reads TGTGCCAGCAGCTCCCAGACGGGCCCCCTTGTGGAGACCCAGTACTTC. Protein product: CASSSQTGPLVETQYF. Full variable domain (rest looked up from reference TRBV13 and TRBJ2-5): AAGVIQSPRHLIKEKRETATLKCYPIPRHDTVYWYQQGPGQDPQFLISFYEKMQSDKGSIPDRFSAQQFSDYHSELNMSSLELGDSALYFCASSSQTGPLVETQYFGPGTRLLVL.

The table lists this clone with a few counts. The rearrangement uses TRBV29-1 and TRBJ1-2; the D gene is possibly TRBD1 (6 bases). Trimming stripped 2 bases from V and 5 bases from J, with 18 bases between. Germline V gene data show CDR1 as SQVTM and CDR2 as ANQGSEA. The CDR3 covers 15 residues. The CDR3 bases are TGCAGCGTTGAAATCCCGGGACACCGAAAGTATGGCTACACCTTC. It yields the protein CSVEIPGHRKYGYTF.

V is TRBV30 and J is TRBJ2-1; 8 bases are a match to TRBD2. In germline, CDR1 is GTSNPN, CDR2 SVGIG (reference sequence). Losses at the gene ends were 1 base for V and 0 bases for J; bases not matched to a gene: 5. This CDR3 comprises 16 residues. CDR3 sequence (DNA): TGTGCCTGGAGTGAAACTAGCGGAAGCTCCTACAATGAGCAGTTCTTC. Translated, it gives CAWSETSGSSYNEQFF. The full variable domain, in which reference TRBV30 and TRBJ2-1 provide the parts outside the CDR3, is SQTIHQWPATLVQPVGSPLSLECTVEGTSNPNLYWYRQAAGRGLQLLFYSVGIGQISSEVPQNLSASRPQDRQFILSSKKLLLSDSGFYLCAWSETSGSSYNEQFFGPGTRLTVL.

As to this clone: Other DNA sequences in the sample encode the same CDR3. The chain combines TRBV28 with TRBJ1-1, with D perhaps TRBD1 (5 bases). V was cut by 7 bases and J by 4 bases, with 13 bases left in between. Looked up from germline, CDR1 is MDHEN and CDR2 is SYDVKM. The CDR3 is 13 amino acids. CDR3 in amino acids: CASIPAGGTEAFF. CDR3 coding DNA: TGTGCCAGCATCCCGGCGGGGGGCACTGAAGCTTTCTTT.

This clone was recorded a few times. CDR3 DNA sequence: TGTGCCAGCAGTGTGGACCCGGGACAGGGCAATGAGCAGTTCTTC. It is translated as CASSVDPGQGNEQFF. V gene TRBV27 combines with J gene TRBJ2-1, with 9 nucleotides matching TRBD1. The CDR3 runs 15 residues. Germline lookup yields CDR1 MNHEY and CDR2 SMNVEV (reference sequence). Losses at the gene ends were 5 bases for V and 6 bases for J; bases not matched to a gene: 8.

This clone was counted a few times. J is TRBJ2-1 and V is TRBV27; weak D call: TRBD2 (5 bases). The CDR3 sequence is 16 residues long. Germline V gene lookup returns CDR1 MNHEY and CDR2 SMNVEV (reference sequence). V dropped 4 bases and J dropped 9 bases, with 22 bases sitting between them. DNA of the CDR3: TGTGCCAGCAGTTCTCCGGGGTATTCTAGGCTTGGTGAGCAGTTCTTC. Translating it yields CASSSPGYSRLGEQFF.

The chain combines TRBV19 with TRBJ1-2; D not certain. The CDR3 length is 12 residues. Germline assignment: CDR1 LNHDA and CDR2 SQIVND (reference sequence). V lost 5 bases to trimming and J lost 8 bases, with 12 bases between them. CDR3 loop: CASSPAGWGYTF. The CDR3, as DNA: TGTGCCAGTAGTCCCGCGGGATGGGGCTACACCTTC.

V gene TRBV28 combines with J gene TRBJ2-7; 7 nucleotides match TRBD2. The V gene's germline CDR1 is MDHEN and CDR2 SYDVKM. After removal of 1 base from V and 6 bases from J, the junction contained 6 bases not matched to a gene. The CDR3 extends over 14 amino acids. CDR3 nucleotides: TGTGCCAGCAGTTTATCTGCGGGAGTCCCCGAGCAGTACTTC. This encodes CASSLSAGVPEQYF.

This clone has a single count. The chain joins TRBV5-1 to TRBJ2-7; TRBD2 is a possible D gene (6 bases). The V gene lost 0 bases and the J gene lost 7 bases, with 17 bases spanning the gap. The CDR3 totals 15 residues. Germline V CDR1 and CDR2: SGHRS, YFSETQ. The CDR3 sequence: CASSLDVRGEKEQYF. For the CDR3, the DNA is TGCGCCAGCAGCTTGGATGTGCGGGGCGAGAAGGAGCAGTACTTC. The full variable domain, its missing parts supplied by reference TRBV5-1 and TRBJ2-7, is KAGVTQTPRYLIKTRGQQVTLSCSPISGHRSVSWYQQTPGQGLQFLFEYFSETQRNKGNFPGRFSGRQFSNSRSEMNVSTLELGDSALYLCASSLDVRGEKEQYFGPGTRLTVT.

The J gene is TRBJ2-2, the V gene TRBV29-1; TRBD2 matches 10 bases. V was pared by 4 bases and J by 3 bases, with 5 bases of the junction left unmatched. From germline, CDR1 is SQVTM and CDR2 ANQGSEA. This CDR3 comprises 15 residues. CDR3 nucleotides: TGCAGCGTTGTCCCTAGCGGGAGAGACACCGGGGAGCTGTTTTTT. Translated, it gives CSVVPSGRDTGELFF.

This clone has only a few counts. V usage is TRBV5-1 and J usage is TRBJ1-5, with D perhaps TRBD1 (5 bases). CDR3 size: 15 residues. The germline V gene has CDR1 SGHRS and CDR2 YFSETQ. Trimming left V 3 bases short and J 1 base short, with 11 bases between. The CDR3 sequence is CASSSTGTSNQPQHF. CDR3 in DNA: TGCGCCAGCAGCTCCACAGGTACCAGCAATCAGCCCCAGCATTTT.

This rearrangement joins TRBV7-9 to TRBJ2-7; 8 nucleotides line up with TRBD2. CDR3 length: 13 amino acids. The V and J ends lost 2 bases and 6 bases, in that order; junction bases with no gene match: 3. The germline V gene encodes CDR1 SEHNR and CDR2 FQNEAQ (reference sequence). The CDR3 sequence is CASSLPGGFEQYF. Here the CDR3 DNA reads TGTGCCAGCAGCTTACCGGGGGGGTTCGAGCAGTACTTC.

This chain links TRBV11-2 with TRBJ2-1, with a possible D match to TRBD2 (6 bases). V was trimmed by 5 bases and J by 9 bases, leaving 14 bases between them. CDR1 and CDR2 from the germline V gene are SGHAT and FQNNGV. CDR3 length: 13 amino acids. The CDR3: CASSPRGLVEQFF. Here the CDR3 DNA reads TGTGCCAGCAGCCCGCGGGGCCTGGTTGAGCAGTTCTTC.

In this sample, this clone turned up once. The chain has TRBV6-6 and TRBJ1-4; D gene uncertain. Trimming shortened V by 4 bases and J by 8 bases, and 11 bases separated the two germline ends. The CDR3 covers 13 residues. Germline V lookup: CDR1 MNHNY, CDR2 SVGAGI (reference sequence). CDR3 bases: TGTGCCAGCAGTTCCCACCTCCGGGAAAAACTGTTTTTT. Its protein product is CASSSHLREKLFF.

The chain is built from TRBV9 and TRBJ1-4; the match to TRBD1 covers 7 bases. After removal of 0 bases from V and 4 bases from J, the junction contained 3 bases not matched to a gene. CDR3 length: 15 residues. Germline V gives CDR1 SGDLS, CDR2 YYNGEE. Here the CDR3 DNA reads TGTGCCAGCAGCGTAGGGGGACAGATTAATGAAAAACTGTTTTTT. Protein: CASSVGGQINEKLFF. The whole variable domain, remainder taken from reference TRBV9 and TRBJ1-4, is DSGVTQTPKHLITATGQRVTLRCSPRSGDLSVYWYQQSLDQGLQFLIQYYNGEERAKGNILERFSAQQFPDLHSELNLSSLELGDSALYFCASSVGGQINEKLFFGSGTQLSVL.

The chain combines TRBV7-9 with TRBJ2-1; 8 bases map to TRBD2. Germline CDR1 and CDR2: SEHNR and FQNEAQ (reference sequence). The length of the CDR3 is 15 residues. V lost 1 base, J lost 8 bases, and 7 bases stayed unmatched. Here the CDR3 reads CASSLVLAGKDEQFF. CDR3 coding DNA: TGTGCCAGCAGCTTAGTTTTAGCGGGGAAGGATGAGCAGTTCTTC.

The chain carries TRBV12-5 and TRBJ2-4; D not resolved. The CDR3 is 15 amino acids. Germline V lookup: CDR1 LGHNT, CDR2 FRNRAP. Deletions cut 4 bases from V and 0 bases from J, with 10 bases between. The CDR3 loop reads CASGSPTLAKNIQYF. The CDR3 region has the DNA TGTGCTAGTGGTTCCCCGACCCTAGCCAAAAACATTCAGTACTTC.

For the CDR3, the DNA is TGTGCCAGCAGTTTGTCGGTTGGACGGACCCGGAGTTACGAGCAGTACTTC. Translation gives CASSLSVGRTRSYEQYF. The chain couples TRBV27 to TRBJ2-7; D is unresolved. This CDR3 spans 17 amino acids. Germline-derived CDR1 and CDR2 are MNHEY and SMNVEV (reference sequence). The V gene lost 3 bases and the J gene lost 4 bases, with 22 bases spanning the gap.

The chain has TRBV13 and TRBJ2-7; tentatively, D is TRBD2 (6 bases). Germline values: CDR1 PRHDT, CDR2 FYEKMQ (reference sequence). The CDR3 length is 15 residues. The germline V and J ends were trimmed by 3 bases and 2 bases, with 14 bases remaining between them. CDR3 protein: CASSFTTRGTYEQYF. The DNA of the CDR3 is TGTGCCAGCAGCTTTACGACTCGCGGGACCTACGAGCAGTACTTC. Together with reference TRBV13 and TRBJ2-7, the CDR3 gives the full variable domain: AAGVIQSPRHLIKEKRETATLKCYPIPRHDTVYWYQQGPGQDPQFLISFYEKMQSDKGSIPDRFSAQQFSDYHSELNMSSLELGDSALYFCASSFTTRGTYEQYFGPGTRLTVT.

This clone was seen only a few times. V and J are TRBV5-4 and TRBJ1-1, with a tentative D call TRBD1 (5 bases). Germline V CDR1 and CDR2: SGHNT, YYREEE (reference sequence). The CDR3 runs 16 residues. Trimming pared 4 bases from V and 0 bases from J, leaving 16 bases between. CDR3 coding DNA: TGTGCCAGCAGCCCGGGGGAGACGGTCATGAACACTGAAGCTTTCTTT. Residues: CASSPGETVMNTEAFF.

A few counts support this clone. The V and J genes are TRBV5-1 and TRBJ2-1, with D perhaps TRBD1 or TRBD2 (6 bases each). The length of the CDR3 is 16 residues. Germline values: CDR1 SGHRS, CDR2 YFSETQ. V was clipped by 4 bases and J by 0 bases, with 14 bases between them. The CDR3 DNA follows: TGCGCCAGCAGCCCCGGTGAGGGGGGCTCCTACAATGAGCAGTTCTTC. As protein: CASSPGEGGSYNEQFF.

This clone was detected only a few times. J is TRBJ2-3 and V is TRBV27; no reliable D call. Deletions cut 2 bases from V and 2 bases from J, with 17 bases between. CDR3 size: 17 residues. Germline CDR1 and CDR2: MNHEY and SMNVEV (reference sequence). CDR3 coding DNA: TGTGCCAGCAGTTTACGTTTATTTGGGCCTAACACAGATACGCAGTATTTT. Residues: CASSLRLFGPNTDTQYF.

The V call is TRBV2, the J call TRBJ2-1, with 7 bases aligning to TRBD2. The junction had 11 bases not matched to a gene; V was cut back by 6 bases and J by 3 bases. The CDR3 sequence is 16 residues long. Germline loops: CDR1 SNHLY, CDR2 FYNNEI. The chain's CDR3 is CASRDIGLADYNEQFF. The CDR3 region has the DNA TGTGCCAGCAGGGATATAGGGCTAGCGGACTACAATGAGCAGTTCTTC.

The chain uses TRBV6-6 and TRBJ1-5; the D gene is possibly TRBD1 (5 bases). This CDR3 is built from 14 residues. V lost 0 bases and J lost 10, with 13 bases in between. Germline CDR1 and CDR2: MNHNY and SVGAGI (reference sequence). The CDR3 spells CASSYSKSGGPQHF. As DNA, the CDR3 is TGTGCCAGCAGTTACTCGAAGAGCGGGGGTCCCCAGCATTTT.

In this sample, this clone turned up a few times. The chain has TRBV27 and TRBJ2-7; TRBD1 matches at 8 bases. CDR3 length: 12 amino acids. From germline, CDR1 is MNHEY and CDR2 SMNVEV (reference sequence). In DNA, the CDR3 is TGTGCTACCGGGCAGGGGGCCCACGAGCAGTACTTC. This codes for CATGQGAHEQYF.

This clone came up once. The chain uses TRBV7-8 and TRBJ2-3; D is possibly TRBD1 or TRBD2 (6 bases each). Trimming left V 3 bases short and J 6 bases short, with 22 bases between. CDR1 and CDR2 (germline): SGHVS, FQNEAQ. This CDR3 is 17 amino acids long. The CDR3 loop reads CASSLNNGGRLADTQYF. DNA of the CDR3: TGTGCCAGCAGCTTGAACAACGGGGGCCGGTTAGCGGATACGCAGTATTTT.